This TCR beta chain was profiled in a study of blood T cells in healthy people across ages. It was with a sample-barcoded 5' primer and a J-beta primer mix that a second PCR of roughly 7 to 12 cycles was run. TCRdb recomputed calls from the 5' RACE reads with MiXCR, one row per CDR3 protein. Of about 290,000 distinct CDR3 sequences in the sample, 25% to 30% were seen once. This CDR3 has 13 residues. V shed 5 bases and J shed 6 bases, with 14 bases lying between them. Germline lookup yields CDR1 SGHTA and CDR2 FQGNSA. The V call is TRBV7-2, the J call TRBJ2-7; perhaps D is TRBD1 or TRBD2 (6 bases each). The clonotype was recovered from a woman in her seventies in good health. Material for sequencing was blood. The CDR3, as DNA: TGTGCCAGCAGCAAGGAGGGGGTTTCCGAGCAGTACTTC. Translation: CASSKEGVSEQYF. The full variable domain, its missing parts supplied by reference TRBV7-2 and TRBJ2-7, is GAGVSQSPSNKVTEKGKDVELRCDPISGHTALYWYRQSLGQGLEFLIYFQGNSAPDKSGLPSDRFSAERTGGSVSTLTIQRTQQEDSAVYLCASSKEGVSEQYFGPGTRLTVT.